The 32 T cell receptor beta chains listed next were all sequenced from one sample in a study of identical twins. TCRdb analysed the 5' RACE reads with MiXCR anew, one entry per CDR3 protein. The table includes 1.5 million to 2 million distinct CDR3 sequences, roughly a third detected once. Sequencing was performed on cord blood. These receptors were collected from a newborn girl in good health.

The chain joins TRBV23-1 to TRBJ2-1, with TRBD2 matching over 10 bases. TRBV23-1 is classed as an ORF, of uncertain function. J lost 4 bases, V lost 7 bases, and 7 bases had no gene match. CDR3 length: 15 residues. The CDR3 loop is CASTRLTSGYNEQFF. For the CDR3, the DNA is TGCGCCAGCACACGCTTGACTAGCGGGTACAATGAGCAGTTCTTC.

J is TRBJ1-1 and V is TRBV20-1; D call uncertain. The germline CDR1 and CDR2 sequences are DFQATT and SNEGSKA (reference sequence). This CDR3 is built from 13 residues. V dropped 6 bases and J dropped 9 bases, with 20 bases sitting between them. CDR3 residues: CSAPKTSRGQAFF. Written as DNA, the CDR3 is TGCAGTGCCCCTAAGACATCGCGCGGACAAGCTTTCTTT.

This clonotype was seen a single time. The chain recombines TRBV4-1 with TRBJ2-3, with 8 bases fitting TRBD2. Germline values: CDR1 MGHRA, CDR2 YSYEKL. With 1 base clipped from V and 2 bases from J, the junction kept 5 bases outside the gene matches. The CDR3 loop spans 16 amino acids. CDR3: CASSQGLALFTDTQYF. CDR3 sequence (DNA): TGCGCCAGCAGCCAAGGACTAGCGCTTTTCACAGATACGCAGTATTTT.

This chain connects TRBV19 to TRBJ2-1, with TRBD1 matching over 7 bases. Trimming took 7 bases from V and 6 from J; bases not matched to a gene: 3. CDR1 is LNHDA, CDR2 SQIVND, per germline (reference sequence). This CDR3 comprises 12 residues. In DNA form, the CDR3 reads TGTGCCAGTACGACAGGGCCCAATGAGCAGTTCTTC. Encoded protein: CASTTGPNEQFF.

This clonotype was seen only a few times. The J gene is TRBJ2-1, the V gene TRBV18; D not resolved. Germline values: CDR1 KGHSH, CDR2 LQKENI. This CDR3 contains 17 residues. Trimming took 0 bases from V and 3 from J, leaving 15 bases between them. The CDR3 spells CASSPPFLSPGYNEQFF. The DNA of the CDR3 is TGTGCCAGCTCACCACCGTTCTTGTCACCCGGCTACAATGAGCAGTTCTTC. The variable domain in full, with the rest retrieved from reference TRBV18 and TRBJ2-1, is NAGVMQNPRHLVRRRGQEARLRCSPMKGHSHVYWYRQLPEEGLKFMVYLQKENIIDESGMPKERFSAEFPKEGPSILRIQQVVRGDSAAYFCASSPPFLSPGYNEQFFGPGTRLTVL.

CDR3 DNA: TGCAGTGGGATTCTCCCAGCGGGGAGTAGCACAGATACGCAGTATTTT. It is translated as CSGILPAGSSTDTQYF. The V and J genes are TRBV20-1 and TRBJ2-3; TRBD2 matches at 7 bases. Looked up from germline, CDR1 is DFQATT and CDR2 is SNEGSKA (reference sequence). This CDR3 is built from 16 residues. J gave up 0 bases and V 7 bases, and 13 bases lay outside the gene matches.

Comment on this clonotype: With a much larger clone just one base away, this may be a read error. This CDR3 is CAISLDRPSRSTQYF. CDR3 nucleotide sequence: TGTGCCATCAGCCTGGACAGGCCAAGTAGATCTACGCAGTATTTT. The chain employs TRBV10-3 and TRBJ2-3; 7 positions match TRBD1. CDR3 size: 15 residues. The V and J ends lost 6 bases and 8 bases, in that order; junction bases with no gene match: 14. Looked up from germline, CDR1 is ENHRY and CDR2 is SYGVKD.

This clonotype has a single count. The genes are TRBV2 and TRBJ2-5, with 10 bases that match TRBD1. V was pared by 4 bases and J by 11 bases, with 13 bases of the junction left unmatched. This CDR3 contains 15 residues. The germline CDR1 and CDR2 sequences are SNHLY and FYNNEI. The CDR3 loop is CASSVGQGGVNEQYF. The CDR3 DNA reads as TGTGCCAGCAGTGTAGGACAGGGGGGTGTGAATGAGCAGTACTTC.

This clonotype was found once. CDR3 protein: CASSIDPTGLAGVRNEQFF. CDR3 sequence (DNA): TGTGCCAGTAGTATAGATCCCACCGGGCTAGCGGGAGTTCGCAATGAGCAGTTCTTC. The chain combines TRBV19 with TRBJ2-1; the match to TRBD2 covers 10 bases. This CDR3 has 19 residues. With V trimmed by 0 bases and J by 6 bases, 14 bases remained unmatched. In germline, CDR1 is LNHDA, CDR2 SQIVND (reference sequence).

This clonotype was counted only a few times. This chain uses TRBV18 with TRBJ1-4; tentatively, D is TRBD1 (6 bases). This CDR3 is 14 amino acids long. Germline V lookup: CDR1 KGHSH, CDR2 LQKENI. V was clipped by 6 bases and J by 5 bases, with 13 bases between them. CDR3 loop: CASSNRETNEKLFF. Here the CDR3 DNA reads TGTGCCAGCTCGAACAGGGAAACGAATGAAAAACTGTTTTTT. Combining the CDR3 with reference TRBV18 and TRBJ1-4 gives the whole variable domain NAGVMQNPRHLVRRRGQEARLRCSPMKGHSHVYWYRQLPEEGLKFMVYLQKENIIDESGMPKERFSAEFPKEGPSILRIQQVVRGDSAAYFCASSNRETNEKLFFGSGTQLSVL.

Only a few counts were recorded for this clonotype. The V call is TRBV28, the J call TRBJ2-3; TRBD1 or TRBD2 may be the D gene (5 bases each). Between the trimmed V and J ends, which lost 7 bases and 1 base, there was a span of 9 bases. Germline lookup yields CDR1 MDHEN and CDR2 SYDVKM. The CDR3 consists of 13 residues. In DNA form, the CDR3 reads TGTGCCAGCATTAGAGGGGGCACAGATACGCAGTATTTT. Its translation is CASIRGGTDTQYF. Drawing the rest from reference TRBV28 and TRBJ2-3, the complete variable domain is DVKVTQSSRYLVKRTGEKVFLECVQDMDHENMFWYRQDPGLGLRLIYFSYDVKMKEKGDIPEGYSVSREKKERFSLILESASTNQTSMYLCASIRGGTDTQYFGPGTRLTVL.

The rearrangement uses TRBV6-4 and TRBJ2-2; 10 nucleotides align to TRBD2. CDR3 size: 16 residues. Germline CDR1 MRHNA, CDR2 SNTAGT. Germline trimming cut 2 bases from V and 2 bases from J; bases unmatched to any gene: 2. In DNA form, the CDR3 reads TGTGCCAGCAGTGACCTAGCGGGGGTTAACACCGGGGAGCTGTTTTTT. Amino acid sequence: CASSDLAGVNTGELFF.

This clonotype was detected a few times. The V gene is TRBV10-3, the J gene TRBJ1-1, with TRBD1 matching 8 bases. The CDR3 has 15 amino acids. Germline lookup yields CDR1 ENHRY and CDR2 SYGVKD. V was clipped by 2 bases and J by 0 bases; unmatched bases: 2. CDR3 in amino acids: CAISEGQGLNTEAFF. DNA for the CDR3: TGTGCCATCAGTGAGGGACAGGGCCTGAACACTGAAGCTTTCTTT.

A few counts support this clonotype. The CDR3 protein is CAISEDRNSYNEQFF. CDR3 DNA sequence: TGTGCCATCAGTGAGGACAGAAACTCCTACAATGAGCAGTTCTTC. The J gene is TRBJ2-1, the V gene TRBV10-3; tentatively, D is TRBD1 (5 bases). Deletions cut 2 bases from V and 0 bases from J, with 8 bases between. CDR1 and CDR2 (germline): ENHRY, SYGVKD. This CDR3 is built from 15 residues.

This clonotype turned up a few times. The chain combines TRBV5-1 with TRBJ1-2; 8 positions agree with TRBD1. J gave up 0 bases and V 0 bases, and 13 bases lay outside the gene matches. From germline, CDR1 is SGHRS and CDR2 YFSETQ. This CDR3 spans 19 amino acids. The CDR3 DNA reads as TGCGCCAGCAGCTTGGGCAACGGGGGAAGGACAGGGACTAACTATGGCTACACCTTC. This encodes CASSLGNGGRTGTNYGYTF. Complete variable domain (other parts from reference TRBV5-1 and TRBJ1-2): KAGVTQTPRYLIKTRGQQVTLSCSPISGHRSVSWYQQTPGQGLQFLFEYFSETQRNKGNFPGRFSGRQFSNSRSEMNVSTLELGDSALYLCASSLGNGGRTGTNYGYTFGSGTRLTVV.

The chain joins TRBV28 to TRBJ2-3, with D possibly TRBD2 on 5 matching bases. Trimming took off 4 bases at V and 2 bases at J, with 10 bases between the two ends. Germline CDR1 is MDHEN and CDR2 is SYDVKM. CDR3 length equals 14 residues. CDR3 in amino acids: CASSSGRDTDTQYF. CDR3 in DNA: TGTGCCAGCAGTTCGGGAAGGGACACAGATACGCAGTATTTT.

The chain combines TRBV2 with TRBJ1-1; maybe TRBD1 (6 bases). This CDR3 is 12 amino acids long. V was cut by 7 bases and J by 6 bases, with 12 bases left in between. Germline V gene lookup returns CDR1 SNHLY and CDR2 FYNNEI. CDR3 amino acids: CASKGQISEAFF. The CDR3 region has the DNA TGTGCCAGCAAAGGACAGATTTCTGAAGCTTTCTTT.

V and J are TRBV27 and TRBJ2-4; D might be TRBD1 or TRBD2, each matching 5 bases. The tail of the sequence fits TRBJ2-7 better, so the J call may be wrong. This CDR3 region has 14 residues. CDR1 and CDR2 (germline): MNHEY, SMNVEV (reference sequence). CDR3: CASSLGRRRYEQYF. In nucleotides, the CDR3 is TGTGCCAGCAGTTTGGGACGCAGACGGTACGAGCAGTACTTC.

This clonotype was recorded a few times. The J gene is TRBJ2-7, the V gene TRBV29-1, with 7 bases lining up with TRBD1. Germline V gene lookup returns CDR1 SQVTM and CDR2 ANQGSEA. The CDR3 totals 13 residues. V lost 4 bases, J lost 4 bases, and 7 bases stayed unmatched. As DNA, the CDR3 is TGCAGCGTTGCTCGGCAGGGGGATTACGAGCAGTACTTC. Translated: CSVARQGDYEQYF.

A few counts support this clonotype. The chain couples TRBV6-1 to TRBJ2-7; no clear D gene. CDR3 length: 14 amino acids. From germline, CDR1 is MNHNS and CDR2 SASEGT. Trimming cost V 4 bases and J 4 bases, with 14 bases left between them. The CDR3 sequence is CASSVLWSAYEQYF. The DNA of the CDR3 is TGTGCCAGCAGTGTCTTGTGGTCCGCGTACGAGCAGTACTTC.

The CDR3 nucleotides are TGCGCCAGCAGCTTCGTGGCCCACTACGAGCAGTACTTC. Translating it yields CASSFVAHYEQYF. The chain joins TRBV5-1 to TRBJ2-7; no definite D call. Per the germline V gene, CDR1 is SGHRS and CDR2 is YFSETQ. The germline V and J ends were trimmed by 2 bases and 3 bases, with 9 bases remaining between them. The CDR3 consists of 13 residues.

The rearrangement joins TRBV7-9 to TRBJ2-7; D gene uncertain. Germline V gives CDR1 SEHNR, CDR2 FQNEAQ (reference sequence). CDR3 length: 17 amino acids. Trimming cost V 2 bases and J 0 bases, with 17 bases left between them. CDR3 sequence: CASSLSAPRIGSYEQYF. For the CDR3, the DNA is TGTGCCAGCAGCTTATCCGCCCCGAGGATAGGCTCCTACGAGCAGTACTTC.

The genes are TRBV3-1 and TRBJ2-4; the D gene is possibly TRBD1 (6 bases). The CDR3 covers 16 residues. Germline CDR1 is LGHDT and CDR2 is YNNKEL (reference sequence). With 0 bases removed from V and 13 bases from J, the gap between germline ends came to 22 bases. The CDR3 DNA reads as TGTGCCAGCAGCCAAGATGGCGGCAGGGGAAGCTACGGGCAGTACTTC. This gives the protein CASSQDGGRGSYGQYF.

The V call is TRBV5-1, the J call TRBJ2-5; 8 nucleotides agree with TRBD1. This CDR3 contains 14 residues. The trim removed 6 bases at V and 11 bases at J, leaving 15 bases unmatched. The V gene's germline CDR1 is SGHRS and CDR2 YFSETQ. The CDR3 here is CASNPDRVRSEQYF. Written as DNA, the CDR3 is TGCGCCAGCAATCCGGACAGGGTACGAAGTGAGCAGTACTTC.

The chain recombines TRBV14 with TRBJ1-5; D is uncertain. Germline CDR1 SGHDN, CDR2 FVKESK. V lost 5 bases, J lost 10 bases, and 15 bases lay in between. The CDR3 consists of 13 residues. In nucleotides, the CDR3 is TGTGCCAGCAGCGCCTACAAAGTCAGCCCCCAGCATTTT. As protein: CASSAYKVSPQHF.

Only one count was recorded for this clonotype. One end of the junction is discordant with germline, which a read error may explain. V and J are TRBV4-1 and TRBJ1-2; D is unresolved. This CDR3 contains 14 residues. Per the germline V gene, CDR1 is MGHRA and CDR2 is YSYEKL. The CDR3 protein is CASSQDRANYGYIF. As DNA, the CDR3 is TGCGCCAGCAGCCAAGACCGGGCGAACTATGGCTACATCTTC.

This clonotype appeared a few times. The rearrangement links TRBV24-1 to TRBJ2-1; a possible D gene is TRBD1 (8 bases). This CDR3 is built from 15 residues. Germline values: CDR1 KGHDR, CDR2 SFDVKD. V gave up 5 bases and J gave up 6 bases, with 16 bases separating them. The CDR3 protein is CATSGGGTGGNEQFF. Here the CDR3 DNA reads TGTGCCACCAGTGGGGGGGGTACAGGGGGCAATGAGCAGTTCTTC.

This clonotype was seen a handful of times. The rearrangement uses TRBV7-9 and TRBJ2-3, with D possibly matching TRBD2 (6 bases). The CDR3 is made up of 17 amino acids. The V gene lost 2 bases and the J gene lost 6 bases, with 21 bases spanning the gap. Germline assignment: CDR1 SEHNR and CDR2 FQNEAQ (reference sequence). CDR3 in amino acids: CASSLLRTTSVGDTQYF. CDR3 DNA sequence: TGTGCCAGCAGCTTACTGAGGACTACCTCGGTCGGGGATACGCAGTATTTT. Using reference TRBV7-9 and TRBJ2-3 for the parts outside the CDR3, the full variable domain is DTGVSQNPRHKITKRGQNVTFRCDPISEHNRLYWYRQTLGQGPEFLTYFQNEAQLEKSRLLSDRFSAERPKGSFSTLEIQRTEQGDSAMYLCASSLLRTTSVGDTQYFGPGTRLTVL.

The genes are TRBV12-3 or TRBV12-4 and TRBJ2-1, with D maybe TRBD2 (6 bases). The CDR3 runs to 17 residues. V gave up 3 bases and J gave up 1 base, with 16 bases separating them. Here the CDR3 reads CASSFRYRDSSYNEQFF. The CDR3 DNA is TGTGCCAGCAGTTTCCGTTACCGGGACTCTTCCTACAATGAGCAGTTCTTC.

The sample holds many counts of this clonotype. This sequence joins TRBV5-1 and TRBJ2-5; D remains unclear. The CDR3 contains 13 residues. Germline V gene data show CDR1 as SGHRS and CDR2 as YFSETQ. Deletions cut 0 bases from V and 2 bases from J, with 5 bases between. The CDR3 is CASSLDPQETQYF. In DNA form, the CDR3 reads TGCGCCAGCAGCTTGGACCCGCAAGAGACCCAGTACTTC.

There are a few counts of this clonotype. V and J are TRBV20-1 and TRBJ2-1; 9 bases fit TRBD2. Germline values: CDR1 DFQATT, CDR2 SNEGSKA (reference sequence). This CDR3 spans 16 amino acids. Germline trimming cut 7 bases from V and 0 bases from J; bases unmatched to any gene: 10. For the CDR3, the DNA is TGCAGTGGAGTGGCGGGGGGGATAAGCTCCTACAATGAGCAGTTCTTC. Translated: CSGVAGGISSYNEQFF.

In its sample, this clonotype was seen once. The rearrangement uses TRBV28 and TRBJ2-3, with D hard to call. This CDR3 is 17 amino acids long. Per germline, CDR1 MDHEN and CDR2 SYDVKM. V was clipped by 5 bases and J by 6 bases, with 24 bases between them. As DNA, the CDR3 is TGTGCCAGCAGTCACCGATGGGCCGCCGGTAGAAAGGATACGCAGTATTTT. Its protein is CASSHRWAAGRKDTQYF.